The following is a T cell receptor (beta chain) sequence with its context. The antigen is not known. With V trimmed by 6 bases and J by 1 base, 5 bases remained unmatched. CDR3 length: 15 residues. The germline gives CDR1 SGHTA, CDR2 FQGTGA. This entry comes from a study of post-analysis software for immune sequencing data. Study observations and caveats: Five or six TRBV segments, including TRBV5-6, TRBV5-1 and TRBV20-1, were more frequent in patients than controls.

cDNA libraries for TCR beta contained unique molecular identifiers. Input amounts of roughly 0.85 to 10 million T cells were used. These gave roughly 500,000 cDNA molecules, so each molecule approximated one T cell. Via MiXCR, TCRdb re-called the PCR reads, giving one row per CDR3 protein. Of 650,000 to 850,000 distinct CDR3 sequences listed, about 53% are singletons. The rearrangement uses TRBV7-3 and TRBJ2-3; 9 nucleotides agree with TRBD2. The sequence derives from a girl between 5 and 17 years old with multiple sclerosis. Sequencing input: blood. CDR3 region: CASSPSGARTDTQYF. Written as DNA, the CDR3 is TGTGCCAGCAGTCCTAGCGGGGCCCGCACAGATACGCAGTATTTT.